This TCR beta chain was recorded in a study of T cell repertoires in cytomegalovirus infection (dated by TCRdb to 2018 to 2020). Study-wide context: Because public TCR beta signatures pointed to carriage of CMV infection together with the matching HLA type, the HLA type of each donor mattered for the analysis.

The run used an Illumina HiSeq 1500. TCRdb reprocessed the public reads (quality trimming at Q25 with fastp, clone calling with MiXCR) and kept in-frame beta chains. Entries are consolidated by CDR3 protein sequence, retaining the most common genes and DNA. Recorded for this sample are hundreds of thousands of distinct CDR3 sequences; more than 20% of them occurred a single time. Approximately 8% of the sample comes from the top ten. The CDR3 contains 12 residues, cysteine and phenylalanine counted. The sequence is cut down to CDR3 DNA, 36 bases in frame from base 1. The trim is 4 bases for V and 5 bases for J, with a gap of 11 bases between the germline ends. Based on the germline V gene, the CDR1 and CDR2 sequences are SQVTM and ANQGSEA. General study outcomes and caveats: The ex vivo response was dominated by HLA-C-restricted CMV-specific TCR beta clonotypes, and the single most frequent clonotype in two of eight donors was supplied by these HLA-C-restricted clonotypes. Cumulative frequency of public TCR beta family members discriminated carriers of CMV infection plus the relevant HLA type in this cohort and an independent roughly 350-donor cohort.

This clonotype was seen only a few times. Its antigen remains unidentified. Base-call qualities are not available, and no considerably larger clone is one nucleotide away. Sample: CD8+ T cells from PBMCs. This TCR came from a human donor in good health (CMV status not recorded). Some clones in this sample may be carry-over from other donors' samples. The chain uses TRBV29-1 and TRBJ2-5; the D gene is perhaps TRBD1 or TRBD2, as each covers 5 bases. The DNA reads TGCAGCGTTGTGAGGGGACGGGAGACCCAGTACTTC. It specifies CSVVRGRETQYF.